The entry below describes one T cell receptor beta chain. Its antigen is undetermined. This sample is part of a study of CD8 T cells in ankylosing spondylitis. The study, taken as a whole, reports: Matched ankylosing spondylitis synovial fluid reportedly showed significant enrichment of disease-linked clones. Seemingly distinctive of ankylosing spondylitis blood was a TCR beta motif formed by eight highly homologous variants.

It was by quantitative 5'-RACE with molecular barcodes that TCR beta libraries were made. TCRdb re-analysed the 5' RACE reads in MiXCR, keeping a single row per CDR3 protein. The sample consists of 800,000 to 900,000 distinct CDR3 sequences, about 10% of them appearing once. Trimming removed 5 bases from V and 6 bases from J; junction bases left unmatched: 11. CDR1 DFQATT and CDR2 SNEGSKA come from the germline V gene (reference sequence). The CDR3 totals 14 residues. This receptor was taken from a male donor with ankylosing spondylitis. This chain connects TRBV20-1 to TRBJ2-7, with 9 positions matching TRBD1. The sample comprised blood, either unsorted or a sorted T cell fraction (not recorded which). CDR3 region: CSALRQGVSSEQYF. The CDR3 DNA is TGCAGTGCTCTTCGACAGGGGGTATCGAGCGAGCAGTACTTC.